This T cell receptor beta chain was captured by sequencing in a study of shared clonotypes between healthy human individuals. Produced via immunoSEQ multiplex PCR; TCRdb's table is partial and in-frame only. The data hold about 2 million clones, with 85% to 95% observed a single time. As for this clone: Other DNA sequences in this sample translate to the same CDR3.

CD8 cells classed as naive were CD45RO-negative and positively selected for CCR7, excluding terminally differentiated effector memory CD45RA+ cells. Donation came from healthy HIV-negative adults that had no recent acute infections or vaccinations. Those who donated, Caucasian adults without exception, all lived in Nashville, Tennessee. Germline values: CDR1 MNHEY, CDR2 SMNVEV (reference sequence). The V segment lost 5 bases and the J segment 4 bases; nucleotides outside the gene matches: 4. The CDR3 runs to 13 residues. The receptor was isolated from a young man in good health. The sample consisted of naive CD8+ T cells sorted from blood. The rearrangement uses TRBV27 and TRBJ2-7; 8 nucleotides line up with TRBD1. The CDR3 DNA reads TGTGCCAGCAGTCCTCGGACAGGGTACGAGCAGTACTTC. Translated: CASSPRTGYEQYF.